These T cell receptor beta chains were read from a single sample in a study of blood T cell repertoires in COVID-19. Measured with immunoSEQ multiplex PCR; TCRdb has only the in-frame clones, and not every one. The table has 210,000 or so clones, more than 70% seen once. Source material: peripheral blood. These receptors were collected from a woman in her thirties or forties who had recovered from COVID-19. The conserved cysteine and the conserved F or W are not part of the CDR3 here.

11,TRBV2,TRBJ2-5,ASSRLSLGTQY
11,TRBV6-5,TRBJ1-2,ASNPTGIYGYT
12,TRBV4-1,TRBJ2-7,ASSQGDRDYEQY
14,TRBV2,TRBJ2-7,ASSLRRSGSRHEQY
13,TRBV16,TRBJ1-6,ASSTDRDNNSPLH
14,TRBV28,TRBJ1-4,ASSQSTGTGYGKLF
15,TRBV18,TRBJ1-4,ASSPRVLQGAHEKLF
13,TRBV19,TRBJ2-1,ASSLTSGTWAEEF
11,TRBV27,TRBJ1-2,ASSFQGREGYT
12,TRBV7-2,TRBJ1-5,ASSLASSNQPQH
11,TRBV7-2,TRBJ2-7,ASSLTQGYEQY
11,TRBV12-3/TRBV12-4,TRBJ2-7,ASSLGRQGEQY
11,TRBV12-3/TRBV12-4,TRBJ1-2,ASSLGGGGGYT
13,TRBV5-1,TRBJ1-1,ASSPETGRYTEAF
10,TRBV6-5,TRBJ2-2,ATGRSAGELF
12,TRBV27,TRBJ2-7,ASSLSQGFYEQY
13,TRBV28,TRBJ1-4,ASSYGTALNEKLF
13,TRBV4-3,TRBJ2-1,ASSREWTGINEQF
14,TRBV4-1,TRBJ2-2,ASSQDRWSNTGELF
12,TRBV28,TRBJ2-3,ASSSGTATDTQY
12,TRBV30,TRBJ2-7,AWSWTGILREQY
12,TRBV6-5,TRBJ1-1,ASSPQRPNTEAF
13,TRBV5-1,TRBJ2-2,ASTFGTINTGELF
14,TRBV6-5,TRBJ2-1,ASSYNLAGIGDEQF
16,TRBV7-9,TRBJ2-1,ASSLASWGREEYNEQF
13,TRBV6-5,TRBJ1-5,ASSYSSGINQPQH
12,TRBV5-5,TRBJ1-2,ASSPQGEDYGYT
14,TRBV7-2,TRBJ2-7,ASSSTGTMSSYEQY
16,TRBV18,TRBJ2-3,ASSRDQPAGDGTDTQY
14,TRBV11-2,TRBJ2-3,ASRSSSGASTDTQY
12,TRBV28,TRBJ1-2,ASSPGTGTGGYT
13,TRBV5-1,TRBJ2-3,ASSSSGRPGDTQY
15,TRBV14,TRBJ2-2,ASSQLAGGPRTGELF
12,TRBV18,TRBJ2-1,ASSPASGRHEQF
11,TRBV12-3/TRBV12-4,TRBJ2-1,ASSLGTGLEQF
13,TRBV5-1,TRBJ1-2,ASSSGGIKGYGYT
13,TRBV5-1,TRBJ1-1,ASRPTGTPNTEAF
11,TRBV9,TRBJ2-3,ASSVNQRDTQY
18,TRBV18,TRBJ2-1,ASSLHPRTSGEGTYNEQF
15,TRBV19,TRBJ2-7,ASSFTPTSGMTYEQY
11,TRBV4-1,TRBJ2-1,ASSQHRGNEQF
13,TRBV14,TRBJ2-3,ASSQVGTSTDTQY
12,TRBV7-2,TRBJ2-1,ASSGWREAGSQF
12,TRBV19,TRBJ1-5,ASSIGQVSQPQH
12,TRBV6-5,TRBJ2-2,ASSRTSPTGELF
14,TRBV5-6,TRBJ1-2,ASSSDRRGGADGYT
11,TRBV28,TRBJ2-7,ASSPDRGYEQY
13,TRBV7-8,TRBJ2-1,ASSSRTNPYNEQF
11,TRBV5-4,TRBJ2-1,ASSLLSGNEQF
13,TRBV27,TRBJ1-1,ASSSLNSYREEAF
15,TRBV3-1/TRBV3-2,TRBJ2-3,ASSHGGAEVSADTQY